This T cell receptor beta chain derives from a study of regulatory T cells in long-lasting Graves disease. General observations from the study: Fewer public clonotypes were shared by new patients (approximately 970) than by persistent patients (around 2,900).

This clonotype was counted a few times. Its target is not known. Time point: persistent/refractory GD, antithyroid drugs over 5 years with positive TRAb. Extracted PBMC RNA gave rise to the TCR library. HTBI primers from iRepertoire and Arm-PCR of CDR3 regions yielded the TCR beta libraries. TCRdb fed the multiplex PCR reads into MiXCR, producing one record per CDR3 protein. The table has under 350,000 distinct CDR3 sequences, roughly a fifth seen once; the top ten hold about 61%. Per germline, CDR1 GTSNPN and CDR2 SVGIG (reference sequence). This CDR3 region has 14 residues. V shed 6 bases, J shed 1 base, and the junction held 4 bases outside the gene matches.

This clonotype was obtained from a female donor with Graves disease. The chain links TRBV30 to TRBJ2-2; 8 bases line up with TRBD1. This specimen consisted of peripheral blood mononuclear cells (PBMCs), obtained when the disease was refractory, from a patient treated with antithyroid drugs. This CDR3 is CACPGTGNTGELFF. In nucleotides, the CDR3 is TGTGCCTGCCCCGGGACAGGGAACACCGGGGAGCTGTTTTTT.